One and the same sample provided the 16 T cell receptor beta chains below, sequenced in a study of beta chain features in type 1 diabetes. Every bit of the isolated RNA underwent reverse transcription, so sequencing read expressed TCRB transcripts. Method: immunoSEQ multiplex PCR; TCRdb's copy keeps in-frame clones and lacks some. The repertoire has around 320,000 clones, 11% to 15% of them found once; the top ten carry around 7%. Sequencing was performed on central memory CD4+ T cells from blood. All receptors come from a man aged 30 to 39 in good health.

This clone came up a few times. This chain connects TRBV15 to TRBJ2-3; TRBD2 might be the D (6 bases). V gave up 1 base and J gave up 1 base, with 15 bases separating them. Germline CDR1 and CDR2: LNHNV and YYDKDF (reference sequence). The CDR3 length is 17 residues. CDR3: CATSRGGAGRGTDTQYF. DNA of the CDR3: TGTGCCACCAGCAGAGGCGGGGCAGGAAGAGGCACAGATACGCAGTATTTT. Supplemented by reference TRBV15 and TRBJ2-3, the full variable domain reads DAMVIQNPRYQVTQFGKPVTLSCSQTLNHNVMYWYQQKSSQAPKLLFHYYDKDFNNEADTPDNFQSRRPNTSFCFLDIRSPGLGDTAMYLCATSRGGAGRGTDTQYFGPGTRLTVL.

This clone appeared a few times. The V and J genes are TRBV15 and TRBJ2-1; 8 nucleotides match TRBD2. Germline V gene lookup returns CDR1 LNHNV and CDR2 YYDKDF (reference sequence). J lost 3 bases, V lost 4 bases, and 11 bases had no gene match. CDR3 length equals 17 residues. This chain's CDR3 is CATSTSTSGGDYNEQFF. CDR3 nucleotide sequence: TGTGCCACCAGCACCTCAACTAGCGGAGGGGACTACAATGAGCAGTTCTTC.

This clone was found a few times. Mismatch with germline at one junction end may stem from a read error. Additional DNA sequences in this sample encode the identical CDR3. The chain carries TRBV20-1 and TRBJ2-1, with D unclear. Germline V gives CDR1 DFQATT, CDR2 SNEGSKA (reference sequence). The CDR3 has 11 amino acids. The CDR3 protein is CSARGDGEQFF. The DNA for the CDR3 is TGCAGTGCCAGAGGTGATGGCGAGCAGTTCTTC.

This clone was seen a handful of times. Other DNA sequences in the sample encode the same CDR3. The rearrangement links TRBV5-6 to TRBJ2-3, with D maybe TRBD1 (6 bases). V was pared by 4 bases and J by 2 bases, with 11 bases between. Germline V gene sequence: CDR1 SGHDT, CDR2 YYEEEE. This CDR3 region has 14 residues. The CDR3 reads CASSLQGATDTQYF. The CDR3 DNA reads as TGTGCCAGCAGCCTACAGGGTGCCACAGATACGCAGTATTTT.

CDR3 DNA: TGTGCCAGCAGTGACTCCCGGGACAGGGGTCACGAGCAGTACTTC. This translates into CASSDSRDRGHEQYF. The rearrangement uses TRBV2 and TRBJ2-7, with 10 bases that match TRBD1. CDR3 length: 15 amino acids. V lost 3 bases and J lost 5; bases outside the gene matches: 7. The germline V gene has CDR1 SNHLY and CDR2 FYNNEI.

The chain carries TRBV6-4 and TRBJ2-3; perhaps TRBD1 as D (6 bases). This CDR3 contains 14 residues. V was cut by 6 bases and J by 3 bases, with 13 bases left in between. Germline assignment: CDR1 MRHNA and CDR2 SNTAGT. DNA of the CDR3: TGTGCCAGCAGACCGGACAGTGGGACAGATACGCAGTATTTT. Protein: CASRPDSGTDTQYF.

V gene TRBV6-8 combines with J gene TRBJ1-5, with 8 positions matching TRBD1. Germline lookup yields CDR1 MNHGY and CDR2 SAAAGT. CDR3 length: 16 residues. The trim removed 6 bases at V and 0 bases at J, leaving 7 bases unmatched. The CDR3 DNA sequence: TGTGCCAGCAGCGAAGGGACAGGCTATAGCAATCAGCCCCAGCATTTT. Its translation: CASSEGTGYSNQPQHF.

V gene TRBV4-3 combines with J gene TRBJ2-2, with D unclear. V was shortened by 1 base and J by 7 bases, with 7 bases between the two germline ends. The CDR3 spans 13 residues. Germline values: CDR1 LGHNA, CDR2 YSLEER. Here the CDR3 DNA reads TGCGCCAGCAGCCAAGTGGGCGGCGGGGAGCTGTTTTTT. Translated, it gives CASSQVGGGELFF.

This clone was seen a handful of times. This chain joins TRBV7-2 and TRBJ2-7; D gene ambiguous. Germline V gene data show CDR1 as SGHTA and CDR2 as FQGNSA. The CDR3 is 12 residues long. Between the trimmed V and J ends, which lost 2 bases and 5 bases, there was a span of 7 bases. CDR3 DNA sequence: TGTGCCAGCAGCTTAAGCCGAAACGAGCAGTACTTC. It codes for CASSLSRNEQYF. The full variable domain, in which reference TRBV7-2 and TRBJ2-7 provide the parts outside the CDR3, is GAGVSQSPSNKVTEKGKDVELRCDPISGHTALYWYRQSLGQGLEFLIYFQGNSAPDKSGLPSDRFSAERTGGSVSTLTIQRTQQEDSAVYLCASSLSRNEQYFGPGTRLTVT.

The CDR3 DNA follows: TGTGCCAGCAGTCAAACTGCCAGTCAACAGTTCTTC. Translating gives CASSQTASQQFF. The chain is built from TRBV5-6 and TRBJ2-1; no reliable D call. The CDR3 covers 12 residues. Germline V lookup: CDR1 SGHDT, CDR2 YYEEEE. V was clipped by 5 bases and J by 13 bases, with 16 bases between them.

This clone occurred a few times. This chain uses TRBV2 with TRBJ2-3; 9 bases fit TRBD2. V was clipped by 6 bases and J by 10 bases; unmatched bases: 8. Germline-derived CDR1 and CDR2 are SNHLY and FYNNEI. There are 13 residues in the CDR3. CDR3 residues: CASSYSGSGAQYF. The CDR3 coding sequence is TGTGCCAGCAGCTATAGCGGGAGTGGTGCGCAGTATTTT.

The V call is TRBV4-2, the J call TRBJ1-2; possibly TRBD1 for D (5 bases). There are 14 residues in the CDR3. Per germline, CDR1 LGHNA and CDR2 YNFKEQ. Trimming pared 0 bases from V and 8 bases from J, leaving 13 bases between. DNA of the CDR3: TGTGCCAGCAGCCAAGATAGTGCGGGGGGAGGCTACACCTTC. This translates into CASSQDSAGGGYTF.

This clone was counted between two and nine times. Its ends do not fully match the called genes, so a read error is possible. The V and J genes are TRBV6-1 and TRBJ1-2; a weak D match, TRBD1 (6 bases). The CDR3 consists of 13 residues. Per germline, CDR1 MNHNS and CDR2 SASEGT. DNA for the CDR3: TGTGCCATCAGTGAATCGGACAGATATGGCTACACCTTC. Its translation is CAISESDRYGYTF.

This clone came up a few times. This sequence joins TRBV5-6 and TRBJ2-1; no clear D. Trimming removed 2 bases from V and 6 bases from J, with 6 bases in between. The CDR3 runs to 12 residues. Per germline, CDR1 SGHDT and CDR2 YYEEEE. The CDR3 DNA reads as TGTGCCAGCAGCTTTTACGGCAATGAGCAGTTCTTC. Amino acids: CASSFYGNEQFF.

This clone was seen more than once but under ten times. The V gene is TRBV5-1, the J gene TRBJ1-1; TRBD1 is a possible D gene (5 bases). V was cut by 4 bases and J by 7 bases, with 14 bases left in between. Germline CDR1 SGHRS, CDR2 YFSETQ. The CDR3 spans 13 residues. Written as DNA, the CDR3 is TGCGCCAGCAGCGTACGGACACGTTTTGAAGCTTTCTTT. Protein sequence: CASSVRTRFEAFF.

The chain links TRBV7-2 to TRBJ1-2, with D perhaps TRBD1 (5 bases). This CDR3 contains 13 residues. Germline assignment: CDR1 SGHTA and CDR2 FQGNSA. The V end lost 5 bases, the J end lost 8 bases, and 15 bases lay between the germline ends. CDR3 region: CASSPVRGRGYTF. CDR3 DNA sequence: TGTGCCAGCAGCCCTGTCCGGGGACGGGGCTACACCTTC.